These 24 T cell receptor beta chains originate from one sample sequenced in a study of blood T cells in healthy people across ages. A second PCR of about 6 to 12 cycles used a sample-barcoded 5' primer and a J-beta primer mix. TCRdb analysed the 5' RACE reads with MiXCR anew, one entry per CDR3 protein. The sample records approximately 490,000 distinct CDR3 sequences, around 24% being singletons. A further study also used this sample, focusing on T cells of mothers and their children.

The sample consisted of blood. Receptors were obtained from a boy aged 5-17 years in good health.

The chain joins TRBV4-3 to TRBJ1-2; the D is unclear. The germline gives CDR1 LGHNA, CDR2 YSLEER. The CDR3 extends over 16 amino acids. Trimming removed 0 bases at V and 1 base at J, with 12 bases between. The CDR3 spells CASSQESAVNNYGYTF. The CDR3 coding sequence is TGCGCCAGCAGCCAAGAGTCGGCCGTCAATAACTATGGCTACACCTTC.

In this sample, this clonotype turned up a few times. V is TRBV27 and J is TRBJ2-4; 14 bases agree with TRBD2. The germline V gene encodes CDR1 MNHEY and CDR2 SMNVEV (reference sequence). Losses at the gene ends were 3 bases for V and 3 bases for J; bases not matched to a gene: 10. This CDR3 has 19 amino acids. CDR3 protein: CASSLVGGTSGRVKNIQYF. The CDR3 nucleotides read TGTGCCAGCAGTTTGGTGGGAGGGACTAGCGGGAGAGTCAAAAACATTCAGTACTTC.

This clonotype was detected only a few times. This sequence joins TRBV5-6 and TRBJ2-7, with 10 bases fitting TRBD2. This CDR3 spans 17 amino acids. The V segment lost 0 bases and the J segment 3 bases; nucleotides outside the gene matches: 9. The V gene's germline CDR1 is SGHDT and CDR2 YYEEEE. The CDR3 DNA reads TGTGCCAGCAGCTTGGGGATCCTAGCGGGGGTATTCTACGAGCAGTACTTC. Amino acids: CASSLGILAGVFYEQYF.

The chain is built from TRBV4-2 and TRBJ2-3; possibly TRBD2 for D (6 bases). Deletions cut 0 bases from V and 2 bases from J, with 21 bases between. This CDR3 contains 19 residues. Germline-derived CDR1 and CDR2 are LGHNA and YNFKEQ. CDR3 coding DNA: TGTGCCAGCAGCCAAGACCCTCGGGCAGCGGGTTATTTCACAGATACGCAGTATTTT. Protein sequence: CASSQDPRAAGYFTDTQYF.

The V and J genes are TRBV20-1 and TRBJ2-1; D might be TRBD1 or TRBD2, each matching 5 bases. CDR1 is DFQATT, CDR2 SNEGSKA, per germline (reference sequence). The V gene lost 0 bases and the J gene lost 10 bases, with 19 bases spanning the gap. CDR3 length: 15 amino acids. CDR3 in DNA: TGCAGTGCTAGAGACCGGGAATCGGGGCCCAAAGAGCAGTTCTTC. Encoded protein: CSARDRESGPKEQFF.

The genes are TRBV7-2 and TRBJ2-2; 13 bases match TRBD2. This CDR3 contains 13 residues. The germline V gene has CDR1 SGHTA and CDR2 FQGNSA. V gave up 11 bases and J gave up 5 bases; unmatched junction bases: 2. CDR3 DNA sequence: TGTGCCCGGGGACTAGCGGGGACCGGGGAGCTGTTTTTT. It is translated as CARGLAGTGELFF.

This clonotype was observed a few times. CDR3 region: CASSSDSLGETQYF. DNA for the CDR3: TGTGCCAGCAGTTCCGACAGCCTTGGGGAGACCCAGTACTTC. The genes are TRBV7-9 and TRBJ2-5, with TRBD1 as a possible D gene (5 bases). This CDR3 spans 14 amino acids. The germline V and J ends were trimmed by 6 bases and 5 bases, with 16 bases remaining between them. CDR1 and CDR2 (germline): SEHNR, FQNEAQ (reference sequence).

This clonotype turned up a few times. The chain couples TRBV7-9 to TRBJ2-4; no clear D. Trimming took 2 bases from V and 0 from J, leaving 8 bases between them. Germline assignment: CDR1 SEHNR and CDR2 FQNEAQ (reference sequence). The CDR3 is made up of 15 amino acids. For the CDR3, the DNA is TGTGCCAGCAGCTTAAATTCGGGAGCCAAAAACATTCAGTACTTC. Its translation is CASSLNSGAKNIQYF.

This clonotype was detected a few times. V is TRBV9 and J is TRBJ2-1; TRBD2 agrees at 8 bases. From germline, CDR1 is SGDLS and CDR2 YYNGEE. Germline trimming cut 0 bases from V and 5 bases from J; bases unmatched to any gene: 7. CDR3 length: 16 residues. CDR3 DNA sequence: TGTGCCAGCAGCGTAGTCGCAAGCGGGGGTGACAATGAGCAGTTCTTC. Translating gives CASSVVASGGDNEQFF.

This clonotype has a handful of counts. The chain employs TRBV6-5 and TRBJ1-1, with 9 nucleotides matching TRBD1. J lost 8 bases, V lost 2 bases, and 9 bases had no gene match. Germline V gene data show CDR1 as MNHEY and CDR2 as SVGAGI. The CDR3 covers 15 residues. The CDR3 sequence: CASSYAYRGREEAFF. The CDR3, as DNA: TGTGCCAGCAGTTACGCCTACAGGGGGCGAGAAGAAGCTTTCTTT.

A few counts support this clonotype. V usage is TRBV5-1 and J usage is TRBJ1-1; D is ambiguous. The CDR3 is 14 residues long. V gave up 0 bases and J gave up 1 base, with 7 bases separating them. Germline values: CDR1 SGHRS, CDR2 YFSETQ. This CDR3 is CASSLATRNTEAFF. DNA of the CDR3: TGCGCCAGCAGCTTGGCGACGAGGAACACTGAAGCTTTCTTT.

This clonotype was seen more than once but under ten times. The CDR3 sequence is CASSPSLAGGVYEQYF. CDR3 DNA: TGTGCCAGCAGCCCAAGCTTGGCGGGAGGGGTCTACGAGCAGTACTTC. The chain is built from TRBV7-6 and TRBJ2-7, with 9 bases aligning to TRBD2. The ends lost 5 bases at V and 3 bases at J; junction bases unmatched: 11. Germline loops: CDR1 SGHVS, CDR2 FNYEAQ. The CDR3 length is 16 residues.

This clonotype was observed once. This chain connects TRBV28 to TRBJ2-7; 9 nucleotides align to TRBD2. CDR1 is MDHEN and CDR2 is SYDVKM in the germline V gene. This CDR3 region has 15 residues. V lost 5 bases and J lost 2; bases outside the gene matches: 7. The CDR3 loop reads CASSPPASGTYEQYF. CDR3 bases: TGTGCCAGCAGTCCCCCCGCTAGCGGGACCTACGAGCAGTACTTC.

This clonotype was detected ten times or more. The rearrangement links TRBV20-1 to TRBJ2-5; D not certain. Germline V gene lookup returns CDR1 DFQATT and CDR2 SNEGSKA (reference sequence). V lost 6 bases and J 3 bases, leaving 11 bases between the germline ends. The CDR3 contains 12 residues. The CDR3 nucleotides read TGCAGTGCCCAGACCGAAAAAGAGACCCAGTACTTC. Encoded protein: CSAQTEKETQYF.

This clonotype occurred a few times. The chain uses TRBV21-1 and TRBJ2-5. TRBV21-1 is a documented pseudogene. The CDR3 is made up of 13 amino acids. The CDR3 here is CASSWVVKRTQYF. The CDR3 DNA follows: TGTGCCAGCAGCTGGGTGGTTAAGAGGACCCAGTACTTC.

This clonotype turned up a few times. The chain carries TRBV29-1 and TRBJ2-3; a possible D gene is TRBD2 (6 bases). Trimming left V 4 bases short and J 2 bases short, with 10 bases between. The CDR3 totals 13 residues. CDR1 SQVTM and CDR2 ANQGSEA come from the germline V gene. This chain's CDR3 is CSVVTSHTDTQYF. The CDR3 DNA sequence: TGCAGCGTTGTAACTAGCCACACAGATACGCAGTATTTT.

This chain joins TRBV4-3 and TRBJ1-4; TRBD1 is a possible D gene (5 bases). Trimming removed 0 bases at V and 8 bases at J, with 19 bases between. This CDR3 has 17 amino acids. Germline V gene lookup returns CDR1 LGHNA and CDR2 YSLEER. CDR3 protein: CASSQDRGGSAGEKLFF. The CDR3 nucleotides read TGCGCCAGCAGCCAAGATCGTGGGGGTTCCGCTGGCGAAAAACTGTTTTTT.

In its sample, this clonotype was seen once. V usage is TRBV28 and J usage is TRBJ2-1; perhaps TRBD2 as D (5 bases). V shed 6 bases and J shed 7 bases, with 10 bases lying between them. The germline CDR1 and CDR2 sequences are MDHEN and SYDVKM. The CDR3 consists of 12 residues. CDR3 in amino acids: CASRGPGNEQFF. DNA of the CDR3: TGTGCCAGCAGGGGCCCGGGGAATGAGCAGTTCTTC.

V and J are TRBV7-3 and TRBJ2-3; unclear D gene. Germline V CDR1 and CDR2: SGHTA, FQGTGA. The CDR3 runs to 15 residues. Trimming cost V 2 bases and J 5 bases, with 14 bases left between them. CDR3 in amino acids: CASSLGTIRGDTQYF. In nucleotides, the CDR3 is TGTGCCAGCAGCTTAGGAACTATCCGCGGAGATACGCAGTATTTT.

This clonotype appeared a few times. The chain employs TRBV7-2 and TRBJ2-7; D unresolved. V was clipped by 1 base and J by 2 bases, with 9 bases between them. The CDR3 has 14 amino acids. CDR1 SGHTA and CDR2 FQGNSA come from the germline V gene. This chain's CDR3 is CASSLVIQTYEQYF. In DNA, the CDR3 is TGTGCCAGCAGCTTAGTTATACAGACCTACGAGCAGTACTTC. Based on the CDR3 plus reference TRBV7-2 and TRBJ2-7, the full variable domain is GAGVSQSPSNKVTEKGKDVELRCDPISGHTALYWYRQSLGQGLEFLIYFQGNSAPDKSGLPSDRFSAERTGGSVSTLTIQRTQQEDSAVYLCASSLVIQTYEQYFGPGTRLTVT.

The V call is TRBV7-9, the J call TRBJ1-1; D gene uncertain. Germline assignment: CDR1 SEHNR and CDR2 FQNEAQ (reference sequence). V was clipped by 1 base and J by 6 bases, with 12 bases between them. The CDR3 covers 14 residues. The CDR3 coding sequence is TGTGCCAGCAGCTTAGGTATAGTTTATCCTGAAGCTTTCTTT. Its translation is CASSLGIVYPEAFF.

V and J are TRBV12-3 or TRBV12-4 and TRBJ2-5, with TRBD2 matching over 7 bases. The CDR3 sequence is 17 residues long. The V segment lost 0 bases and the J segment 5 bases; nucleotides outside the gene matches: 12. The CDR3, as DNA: TGTGCCAGCAGTTTAGCGCTTTGGCCCGGGGGGTCGGAGACCCAGTACTTC. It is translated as CASSLALWPGGSETQYF.

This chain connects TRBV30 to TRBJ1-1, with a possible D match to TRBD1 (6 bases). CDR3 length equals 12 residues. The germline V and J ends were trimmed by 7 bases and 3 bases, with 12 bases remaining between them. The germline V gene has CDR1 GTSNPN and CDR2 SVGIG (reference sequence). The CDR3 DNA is TGTGCCTCGGGGAGGGGGGACACTGAAGCTTTCTTT. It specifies CASGRGDTEAFF.

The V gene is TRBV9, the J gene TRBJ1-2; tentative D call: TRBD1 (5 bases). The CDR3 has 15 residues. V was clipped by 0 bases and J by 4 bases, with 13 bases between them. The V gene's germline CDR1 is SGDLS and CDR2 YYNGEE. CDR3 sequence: CASSVARDGGYGYTF. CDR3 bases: TGTGCCAGCAGCGTAGCGCGGGACGGAGGCTATGGCTACACCTTC.